This T cell receptor beta chain comes out of a study of PD-1 blockade in classical Hodgkin lymphoma. Study background: Treatment was intravenous nivolumab, 3 mg/kg every 2 weeks, until progression.

There was relapse after autologous stem cell transplantation in every patient, and there was variation in brentuximab vedotin exposure. Measured with immunoSEQ multiplex PCR; TCRdb has only the in-frame clones, and not every one. The data show around 70,000 clones, 70% to 75% seen once. Germline V gene lookup returns CDR1 MNHNS and CDR2 SASEGT. The CDR3 is 15 amino acids. V was clipped by 6 bases and J by 6 bases; unmatched bases: 11. Here the sequenced sample was peripheral blood mononuclear cells (PBMCs), taken before the second cycle of nivolumab. This clonotype was sampled from a human donor with classical Hodgkin lymphoma. The genes are TRBV6-1 and TRBJ1-5; 7 bases match TRBD1. The CDR3 DNA follows: TGTGCCAGCAGACTAGCAGGGGGTTCGGGTCAGCCCCAGCATTTT. Amino acids: CASRLAGGSGQPQHF.